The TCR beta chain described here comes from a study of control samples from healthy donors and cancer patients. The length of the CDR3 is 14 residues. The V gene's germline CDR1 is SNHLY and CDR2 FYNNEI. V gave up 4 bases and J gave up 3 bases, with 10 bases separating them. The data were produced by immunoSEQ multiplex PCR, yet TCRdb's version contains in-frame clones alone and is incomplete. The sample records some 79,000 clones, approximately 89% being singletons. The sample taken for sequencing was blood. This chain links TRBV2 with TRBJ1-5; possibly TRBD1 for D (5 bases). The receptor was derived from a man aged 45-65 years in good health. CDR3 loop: CASSAWGYNQPQHF. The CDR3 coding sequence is TGTGCCAGCAGTGCTTGGGGCTACAATCAGCCCCAGCATTTT.